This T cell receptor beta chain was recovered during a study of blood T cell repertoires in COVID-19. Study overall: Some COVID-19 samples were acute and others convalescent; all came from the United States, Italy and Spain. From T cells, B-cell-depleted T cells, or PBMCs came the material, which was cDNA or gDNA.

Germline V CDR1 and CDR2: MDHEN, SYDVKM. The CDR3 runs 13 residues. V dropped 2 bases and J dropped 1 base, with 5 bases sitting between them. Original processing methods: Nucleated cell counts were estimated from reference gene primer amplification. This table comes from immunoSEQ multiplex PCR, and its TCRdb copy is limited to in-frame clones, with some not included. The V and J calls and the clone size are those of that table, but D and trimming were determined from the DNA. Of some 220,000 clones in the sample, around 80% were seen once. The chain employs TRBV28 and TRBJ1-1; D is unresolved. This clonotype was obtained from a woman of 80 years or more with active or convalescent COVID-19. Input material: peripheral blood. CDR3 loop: CASSLVWNTEAFF. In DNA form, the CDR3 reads TGTGCCAGCAGTTTAGTATGGAACACTGAAGCTTTCTTT.